This T cell receptor (beta chain) was profiled in a study of blood T cell repertoires in COVID-19. Whole-study context: The United States, Italy and Spain provided the acute and convalescent COVID-19 samples.

This CDR3 contains 18 residues. The junction had 11 bases not matched to a gene; V was cut back by 5 bases and J by 4 bases. The V gene's germline CDR1 is LNHDA and CDR2 SQIVND (reference sequence). TCRdb's table, derived via immunoSEQ multiplex PCR, lists solely in-frame clones and lacks some. The profile shows approximately 210,000 clones, around four fifths of them singletons. Residents of 20 to 25 US areas, aged about 18 to 95 years, made up the participants. This TCR came from a man in his forties or fifties who had recovered from COVID-19. The source material was PBMCs or T cells enriched from blood (not recorded which). The chain joins TRBV19 to TRBJ2-1; 13 bases match TRBD2. The CDR3, as DNA: TGTGCCAGTAGTCCTAGTGGACTAGCGGGAGTCAGGTACAATGAGCAGTTCTTC. It yields the protein CASSPSGLAGVRYNEQFF. The full variable domain, its missing parts supplied by reference TRBV19 and TRBJ2-1, is DGGITQSPKYLFRKEGQNVTLSCEQNLNHDAMYWYRQDPGQGLRLIYYSQIVNDFQKGDIAEGYSVSREKKESFPLTVTSAQKNPTAFYLCASSPSGLAGVRYNEQFFGPGTRLTVL.